The rows below give T cell receptor beta chains drawn from one sample of a study of CD8 T cells in Susac syndrome. TCRdb re-analysed the immunoSEQ multiplex PCR reads in MiXCR, keeping a single row per CDR3 protein. Among about 200,000 distinct CDR3 sequences listed, 75% to 95% were seen once. Sequencing was done on a sample of CD4+ T cells from PBMCs. Receptors originate from a human donor with Susac syndrome. Both conserved end residues are part of each CDR3.

TRBV4-1	TRBJ1-3	CASSLRYETSSGNTIYF
TRBV9	TRBJ2-7	CASSPTTKGEQYF
TRBV6-5	TRBJ1-6	CASSSEGPSSYNSPLHF
TRBV24-1	TRBJ2-5	CATGQQETQYF
TRBV5-1	TRBJ1-2	CASSGGDSDWGGYTF
TRBV5-1	TRBJ2-7	CASSPGRTGNINEQYF
TRBV9	TRBJ2-1	CASSLRQGFVNEQFF
TRBV3-1	TRBJ1-6	CASSQGSGHSLSGIGSPLHF
TRBV15	TRBJ2-7	CATSRDPEGTSSEQYF
TRBV2	TRBJ2-1	CASKQRVYNEQFF
TRBV18	TRBJ1-1	CASSRDREMNTEAFF
TRBV4-2	TRBJ2-7	CASSRTPTEIGLAGGSHEQYF
TRBV7-2	TRBJ1-2	CASSRFTDYGYTF
TRBV14	TRBJ2-7	CASSQEGGSTGYEQYF
TRBV7-9	TRBJ2-7	CASSLEAGGGYEQYF
TRBV20-1	TRBJ2-7	CSAIVQGFGHEQYF
TRBV6-5	TRBJ2-3	CASSSGGTTDTQYF
TRBV30	TRBJ1-6	CAWSVLQADNSPLHF
TRBV4-1	TRBJ2-1	CASSQALNRGSYNEQFF
TRBV30	TRBJ1-5	CAWSPAGGNQPQHF
TRBV29-1	TRBJ2-7	CSVEDPRVREQYF
TRBV10-2	TRBJ2-1	CASTYPETSGRHDEQFF
TRBV19	TRBJ1-5	CASRGAGGQPQHF
TRBV28	TRBJ2-1	CASRIESSYNEQFF
TRBV30	TRBJ1-2	CAWNRGGYGYTF
TRBV5-1	TRBJ1-1	CASSLGRGLGTEAFF
TRBV12-3/TRBV12-4	TRBJ1-4	CASSLKARIDEEKLFF
TRBV11-2	TRBJ2-1	CASSLVSGRDGEQFF
TRBV12-3/TRBV12-4	TRBJ1-1	CASRVLNTEAFF
TRBV5-1	TRBJ1-1	CASRRTGTTEAFF
TRBV6-1	TRBJ2-5	CASSKGAGGPGVTQYF
TRBV7-9	TRBJ1-1	CASSLELDITEAFF
TRBV12-3/TRBV12-4	TRBJ1-2	CASSHGLTGGNYGYTF
TRBV11-2	TRBJ2-2	CASSLLSSGRVNTGELFF
TRBV10-3	TRBJ1-1	CAISGTANTEAFF
TRBV10-2	TRBJ1-3	CASRTDSSGNTIYF
TRBV6-6	TRBJ2-7	CASRPGQGFYEQYF
TRBV28	TRBJ1-1	CASQTPQGNTEAFF
TRBV4-1	TRBJ1-2	CASSQEKRPGIYGYTF
TRBV12-3/TRBV12-4	TRBJ1-4	CASSLLLSREKLFF
TRBV2	TRBJ1-1	CASREGQWGGAEAFF
TRBV7-8	TRBJ2-6	CASSLAKITGIKYSGANVLTF
TRBV28	TRBJ2-5	CASSERRETQYF